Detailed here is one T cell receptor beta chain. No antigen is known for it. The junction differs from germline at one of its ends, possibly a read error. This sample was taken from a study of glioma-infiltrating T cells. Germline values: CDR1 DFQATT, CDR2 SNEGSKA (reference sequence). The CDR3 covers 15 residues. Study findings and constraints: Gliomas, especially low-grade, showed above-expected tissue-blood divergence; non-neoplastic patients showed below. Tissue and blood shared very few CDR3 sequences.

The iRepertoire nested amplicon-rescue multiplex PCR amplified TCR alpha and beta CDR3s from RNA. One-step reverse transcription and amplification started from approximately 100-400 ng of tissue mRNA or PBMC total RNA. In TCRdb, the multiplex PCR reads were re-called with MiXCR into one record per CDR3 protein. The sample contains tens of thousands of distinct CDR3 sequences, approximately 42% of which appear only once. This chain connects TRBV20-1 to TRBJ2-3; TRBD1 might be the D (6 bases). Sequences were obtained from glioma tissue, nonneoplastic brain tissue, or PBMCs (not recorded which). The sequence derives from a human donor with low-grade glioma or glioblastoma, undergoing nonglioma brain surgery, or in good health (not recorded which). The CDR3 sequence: CSVRDLDRRTDTQYF. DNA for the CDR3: TGCAGTGTTAGAGATCTGGACAGACGGACAGATACGCAGTATTTT.